This TCR beta chain came from a study of metastatic and nonmetastatic thyroid tumors (dated by TCRdb to between 2020 and 2021). General notes on the study: Repertoires were compared across peripheral blood and tumor or nodule tissue samples from malignant and benign thyroid patients.

Before undergoing thyroid surgery, none of the patients had been given any kind of treatment. Using T-cell receptor beta sequencing, the researchers looked back retrospectively at clinical samples from patients, gathered between the early 2010s and the late 2010s. Library preparation employed PCR. The instrument was an Illumina HiSeq 4000. High-throughput sequencing was used to profile the CDR3 region of the TCR beta-chain in every patient. Per the original workflow: CDR3 differences across clinicopathological groups were used to build a classifier for discriminating distant-metastatic papillary thyroid cancer patients. The Shannon index was used to assess repertoire diversity, and the Morisita-Horn index was used to assess tumor-blood repertoire similarity. TCRdb ran its own pipeline on the public reads, namely fastp trimming at Q25 and MiXCR clone calling, and kept in-frame beta chains. TCRdb's processing, not the authors' own work, is the source of the V and J calls. This sample is represented by 20,000 or so clones; roughly 29% of them were singletons. The ten largest clonotypes hold less than 7% of the sample.

This clone is termed medium-sized (0.01 to 0.1%). The specificity of this receptor is unknown. It has no much larger one-base neighbor in the sample; base qualities were not kept. At the DNA level, this CDR3 is encoded by other sequences in the same sample as well. The germline V end is reduced by 6 bases and the J end by 3 bases; junction bases left unmatched: 1. Looking up the germline V gene yields CDR1 MRHNA and CDR2 SNTAGT. Inclusive of the bounding cysteine and phenylalanine, the CDR3 is 14 residues long. Only CDR3 DNA is held: 42 bases, read in frame from base 1. General study outcomes and caveats: In both blood and tumor samples, TCR beta diversity was reported to be significantly higher in malignant tumors than in benign nodules.

The specimen was blood. The V and J segments used are TRBV6-4 and TRBJ2-2; 10 of the junction bases match TRBD1. This sequence originates from a female donor with papillary thyroid cancer or a benign thyroid nodule (not recorded which). Some clones in this sample may be carry-over from other donors' samples. The DNA sequence reads TGTGCCAGCAGAGGACAGGGGGACACCGGGGAGCTGTTTTTT. Protein translation: CASRGQGDTGELFF.